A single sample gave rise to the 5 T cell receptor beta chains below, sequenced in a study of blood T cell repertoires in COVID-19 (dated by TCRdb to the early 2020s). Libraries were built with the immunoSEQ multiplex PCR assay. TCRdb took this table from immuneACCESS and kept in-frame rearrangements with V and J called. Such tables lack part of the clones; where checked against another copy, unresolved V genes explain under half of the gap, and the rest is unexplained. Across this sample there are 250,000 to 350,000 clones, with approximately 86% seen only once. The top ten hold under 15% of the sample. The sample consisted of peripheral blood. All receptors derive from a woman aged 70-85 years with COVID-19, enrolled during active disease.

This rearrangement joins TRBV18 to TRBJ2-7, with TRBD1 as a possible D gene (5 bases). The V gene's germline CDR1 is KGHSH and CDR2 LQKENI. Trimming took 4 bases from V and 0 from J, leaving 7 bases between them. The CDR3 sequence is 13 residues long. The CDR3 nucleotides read TGTGCCAGCTCACTACAGGACTCCTACGAGCAGTACTTC. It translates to CASSLQDSYEQYF.

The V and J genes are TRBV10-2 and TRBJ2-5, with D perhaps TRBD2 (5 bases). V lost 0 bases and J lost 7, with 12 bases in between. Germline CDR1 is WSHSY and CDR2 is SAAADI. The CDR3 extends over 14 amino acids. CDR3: CASSESGFRGTQYF. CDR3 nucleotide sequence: TGCGCCAGCAGTGAGTCGGGCTTCCGGGGGACCCAGTACTTC.

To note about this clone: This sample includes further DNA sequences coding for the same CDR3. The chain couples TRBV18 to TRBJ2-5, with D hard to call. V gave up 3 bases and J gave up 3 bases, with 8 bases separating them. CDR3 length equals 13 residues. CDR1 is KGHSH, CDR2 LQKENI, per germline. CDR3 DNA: TGTGCCAGCTCACCGTACAGAGAAGAGACCCAGTACTTC. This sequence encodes CASSPYREETQYF. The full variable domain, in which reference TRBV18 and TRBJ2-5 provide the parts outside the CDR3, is NAGVMQNPRHLVRRRGQEARLRCSPMKGHSHVYWYRQLPEEGLKFMVYLQKENIIDESGMPKERFSAEFPKEGPSILRIQQVVRGDSAAYFCASSPYREETQYFGPGTRLLVL.

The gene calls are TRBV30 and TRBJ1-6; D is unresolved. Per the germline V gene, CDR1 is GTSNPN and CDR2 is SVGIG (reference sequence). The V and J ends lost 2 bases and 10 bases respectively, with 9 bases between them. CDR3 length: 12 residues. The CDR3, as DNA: TGTGCCTGGAGTCGGGGTGGCTCACCCCTCCACTTT. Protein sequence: CAWSRGGSPLHF.

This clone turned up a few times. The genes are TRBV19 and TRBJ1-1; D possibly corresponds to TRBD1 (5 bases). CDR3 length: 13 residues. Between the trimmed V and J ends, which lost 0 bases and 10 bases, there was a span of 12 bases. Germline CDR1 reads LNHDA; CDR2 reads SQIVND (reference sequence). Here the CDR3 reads CASSIEGGKTAFF. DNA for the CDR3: TGTGCCAGTAGTATAGAGGGGGGAAAGACAGCTTTCTTT.